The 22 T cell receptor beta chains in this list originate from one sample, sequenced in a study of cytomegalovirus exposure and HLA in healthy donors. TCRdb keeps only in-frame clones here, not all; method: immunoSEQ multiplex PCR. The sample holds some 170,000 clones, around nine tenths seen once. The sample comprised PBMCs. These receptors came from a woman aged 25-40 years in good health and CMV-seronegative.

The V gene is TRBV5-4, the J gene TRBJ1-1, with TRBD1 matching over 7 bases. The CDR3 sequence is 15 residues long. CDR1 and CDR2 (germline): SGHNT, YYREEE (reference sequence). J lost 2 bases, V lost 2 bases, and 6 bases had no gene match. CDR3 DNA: TGTGCCAGCAGCTTCGTGGGACAGTATAACACTGAAGCTTTCTTT. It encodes CASSFVGQYNTEAFF.

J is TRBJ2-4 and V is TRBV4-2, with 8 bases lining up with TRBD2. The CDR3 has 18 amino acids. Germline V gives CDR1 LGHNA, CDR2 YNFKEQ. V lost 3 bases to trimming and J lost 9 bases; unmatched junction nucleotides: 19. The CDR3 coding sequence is TGTGCCAGCAGCCAGTTGCTCAGCGGGGGACCAGCCGGGAGCATTCAGTACTTC. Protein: CASSQLLSGGPAGSIQYF.

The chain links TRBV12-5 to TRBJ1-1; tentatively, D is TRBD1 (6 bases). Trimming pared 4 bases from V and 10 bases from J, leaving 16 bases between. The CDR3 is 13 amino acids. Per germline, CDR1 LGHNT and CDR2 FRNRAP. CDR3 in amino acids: CASGSQGGRAAFF. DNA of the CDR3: TGTGCTAGTGGTTCGCAAGGGGGTCGCGCAGCTTTCTTT.

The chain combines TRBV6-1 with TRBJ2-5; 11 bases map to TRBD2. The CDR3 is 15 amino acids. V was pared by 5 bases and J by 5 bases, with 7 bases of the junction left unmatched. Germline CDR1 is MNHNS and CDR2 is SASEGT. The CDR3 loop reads CASSTLAGGFETQYF. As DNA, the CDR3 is TGTGCCAGCAGTACCTTAGCGGGGGGGTTTGAGACCCAGTACTTC.

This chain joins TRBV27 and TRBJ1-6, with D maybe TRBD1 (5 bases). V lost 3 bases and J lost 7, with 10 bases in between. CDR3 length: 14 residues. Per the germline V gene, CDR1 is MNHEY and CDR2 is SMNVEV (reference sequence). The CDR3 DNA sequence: TGTGCCAGCAGTTTCGGGGGGAGCAATTCACCCCTCCACTTT. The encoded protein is CASSFGGSNSPLHF.

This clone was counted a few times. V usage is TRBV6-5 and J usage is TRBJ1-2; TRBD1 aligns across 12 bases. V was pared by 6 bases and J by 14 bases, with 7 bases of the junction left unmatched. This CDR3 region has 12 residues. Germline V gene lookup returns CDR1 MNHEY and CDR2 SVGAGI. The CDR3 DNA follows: TGTGCCAGCAGACGGGGACAGGGGGCGAGGACCTTC. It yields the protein CASRRGQGARTF.

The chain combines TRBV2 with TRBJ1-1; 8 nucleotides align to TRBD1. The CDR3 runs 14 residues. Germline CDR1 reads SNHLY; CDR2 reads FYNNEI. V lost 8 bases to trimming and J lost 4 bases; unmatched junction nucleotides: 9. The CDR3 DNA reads TGTGCCAGCGTGGGGGACAGGTTCGGCACTGAAGCTTTCTTT. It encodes CASVGDRFGTEAFF.

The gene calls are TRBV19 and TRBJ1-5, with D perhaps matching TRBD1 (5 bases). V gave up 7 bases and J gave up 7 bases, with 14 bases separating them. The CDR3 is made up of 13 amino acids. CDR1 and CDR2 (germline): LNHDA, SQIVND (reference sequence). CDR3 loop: CASKLREGQPQHF. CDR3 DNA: TGTGCCAGTAAGCTCAGGGAGGGGCAGCCCCAGCATTTT.

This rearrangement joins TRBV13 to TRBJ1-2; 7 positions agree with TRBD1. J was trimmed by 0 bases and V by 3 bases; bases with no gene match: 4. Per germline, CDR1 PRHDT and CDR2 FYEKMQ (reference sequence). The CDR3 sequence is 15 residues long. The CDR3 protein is CASSFTGVPNYGYTF. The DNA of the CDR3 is TGTGCCAGCAGCTTTACAGGGGTCCCTAACTATGGCTACACCTTC.

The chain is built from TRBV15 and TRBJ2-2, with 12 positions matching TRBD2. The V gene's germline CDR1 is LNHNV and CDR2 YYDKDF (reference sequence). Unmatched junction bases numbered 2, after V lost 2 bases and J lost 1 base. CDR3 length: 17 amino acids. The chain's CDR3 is CATSRLAGGVNTGELFF. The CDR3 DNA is TGTGCCACCAGCAGACTAGCGGGGGGGGTGAACACCGGGGAGCTGTTTTTT.

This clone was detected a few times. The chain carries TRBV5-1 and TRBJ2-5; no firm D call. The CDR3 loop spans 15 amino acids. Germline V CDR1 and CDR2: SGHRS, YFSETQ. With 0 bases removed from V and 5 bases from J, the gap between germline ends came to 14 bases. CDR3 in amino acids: CASSLAFELRETQYF. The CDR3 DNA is TGCGCCAGCAGCTTGGCCTTTGAACTGCGGGAGACCCAGTACTTC.

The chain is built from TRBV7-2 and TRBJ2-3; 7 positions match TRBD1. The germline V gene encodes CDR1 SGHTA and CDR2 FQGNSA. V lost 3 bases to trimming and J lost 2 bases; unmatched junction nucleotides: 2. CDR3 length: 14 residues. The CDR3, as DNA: TGTGCCAGCAGCTTGGGACAGAACACAGATACGCAGTATTTT. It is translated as CASSLGQNTDTQYF.

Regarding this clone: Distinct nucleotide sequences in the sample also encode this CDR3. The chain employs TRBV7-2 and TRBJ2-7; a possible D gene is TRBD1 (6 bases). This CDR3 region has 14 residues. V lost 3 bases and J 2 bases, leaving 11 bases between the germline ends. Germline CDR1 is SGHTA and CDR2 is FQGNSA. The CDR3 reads CASSLGAATYEQYF. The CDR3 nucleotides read TGTGCCAGCAGCTTGGGGGCGGCTACCTACGAGCAGTACTTC.

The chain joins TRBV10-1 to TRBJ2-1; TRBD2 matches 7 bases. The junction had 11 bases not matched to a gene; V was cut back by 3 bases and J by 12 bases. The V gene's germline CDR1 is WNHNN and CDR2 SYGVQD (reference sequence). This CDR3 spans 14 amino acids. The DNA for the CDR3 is TGCGCCAGCAGTGACCCCGTCTCCCCGGGGGGGCAGTTCTTC. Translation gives CASSDPVSPGGQFF.

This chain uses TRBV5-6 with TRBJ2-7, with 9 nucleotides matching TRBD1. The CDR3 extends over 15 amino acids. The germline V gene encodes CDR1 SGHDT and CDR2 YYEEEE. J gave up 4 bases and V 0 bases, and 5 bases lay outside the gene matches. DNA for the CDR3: TGTGCCAGCAGCTTGGAGGGACAGGGTTTTTACGAGCAGTACTTC. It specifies CASSLEGQGFYEQYF.

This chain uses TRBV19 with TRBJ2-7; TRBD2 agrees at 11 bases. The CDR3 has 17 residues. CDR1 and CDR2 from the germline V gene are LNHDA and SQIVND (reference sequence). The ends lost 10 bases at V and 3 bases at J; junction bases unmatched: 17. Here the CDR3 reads CATTGASGGPRGYEQYF. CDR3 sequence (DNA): TGTGCCACGACCGGGGCTAGCGGGGGGCCACGAGGCTACGAGCAGTACTTC.

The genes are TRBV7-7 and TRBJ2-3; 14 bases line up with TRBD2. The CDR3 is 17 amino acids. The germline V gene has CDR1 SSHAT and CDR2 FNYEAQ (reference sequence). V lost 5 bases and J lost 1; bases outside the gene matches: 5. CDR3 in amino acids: CASSPGTSGGGTDTQYF. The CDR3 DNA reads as TGTGCCAGCAGCCCGGGGACTAGCGGGGGTGGCACAGATACGCAGTATTTT.

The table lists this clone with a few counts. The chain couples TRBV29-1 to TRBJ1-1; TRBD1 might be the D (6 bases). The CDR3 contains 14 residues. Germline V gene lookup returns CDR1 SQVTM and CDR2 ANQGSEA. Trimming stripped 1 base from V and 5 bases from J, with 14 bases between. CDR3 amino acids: CSVEGGTGITEAFF. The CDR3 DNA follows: TGCAGCGTTGAAGGGGGAACAGGGATAACTGAAGCTTTCTTT.

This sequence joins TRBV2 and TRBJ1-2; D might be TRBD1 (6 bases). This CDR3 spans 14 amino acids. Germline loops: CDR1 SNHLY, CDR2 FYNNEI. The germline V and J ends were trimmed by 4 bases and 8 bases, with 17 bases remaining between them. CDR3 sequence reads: CASSGQPRQGGYTF. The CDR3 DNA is TGTGCCAGCAGTGGCCAGCCAAGGCAGGGGGGCTACACCTTC.

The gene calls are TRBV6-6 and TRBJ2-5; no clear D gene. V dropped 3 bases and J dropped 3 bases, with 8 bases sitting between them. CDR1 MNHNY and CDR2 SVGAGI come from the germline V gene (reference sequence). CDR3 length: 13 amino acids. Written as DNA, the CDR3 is TGTGCCAGCAGTTATAGTAGAGAAGAGACCCAGTACTTC. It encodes CASSYSREETQYF.

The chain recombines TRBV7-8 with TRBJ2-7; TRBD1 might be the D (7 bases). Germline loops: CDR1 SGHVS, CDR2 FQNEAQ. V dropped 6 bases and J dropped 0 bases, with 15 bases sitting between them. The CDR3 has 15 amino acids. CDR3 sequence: CASRGLGQSSYEQYF. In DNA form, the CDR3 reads TGTGCCAGCAGGGGACTGGGACAGAGCTCCTACGAGCAGTACTTC.

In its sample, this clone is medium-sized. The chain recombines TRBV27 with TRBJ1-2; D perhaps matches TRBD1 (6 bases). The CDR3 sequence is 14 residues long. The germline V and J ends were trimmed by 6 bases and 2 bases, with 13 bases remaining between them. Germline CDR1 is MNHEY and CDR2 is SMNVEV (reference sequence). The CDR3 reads CASRGHTTNYGYTF. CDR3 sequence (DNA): TGTGCCAGCAGGGGACACACCACGAACTATGGCTACACCTTC.